This entry is about one T cell receptor beta chain. As yet, its antigen is unknown. CDR3 length: 12 residues. Trimming removed 4 bases from V and 10 bases from J, with 16 bases in between. Germline V gives CDR1 SQVTM, CDR2 ANQGSEA. The data stem from a study of cytomegalovirus exposure and HLA in healthy donors. Study-wide points: Available immune exposure information covered CMV serostatus only. A later analysis linked a missense DCLRE1C variant to TCR beta V- and J-gene trimming. In a later analysis, donors in an Asian-associated ancestry cluster reportedly had fewer N-insertions in productive TCRs than the cohort mean.

PCR primers comprised 60 Vbeta and 13 Jbeta primers. Clones were sequenced by immunoSEQ multiplex PCR, and TCRdb holds only the in-frame ones, with some missing. The sample contains some 200,000 clones, roughly 80% of which appear only once. The clonotype comes from a male donor in good health and CMV-seropositive. The specimen was PBMCs. The V gene is TRBV29-1, the J gene TRBJ1-2; possible D gene TRBD1, 5 bases. CDR3 residues: CSVVTTGGVYTF. The CDR3 DNA follows: TGCAGCGTTGTGACGACCGGGGGGGTCTACACCTTC.